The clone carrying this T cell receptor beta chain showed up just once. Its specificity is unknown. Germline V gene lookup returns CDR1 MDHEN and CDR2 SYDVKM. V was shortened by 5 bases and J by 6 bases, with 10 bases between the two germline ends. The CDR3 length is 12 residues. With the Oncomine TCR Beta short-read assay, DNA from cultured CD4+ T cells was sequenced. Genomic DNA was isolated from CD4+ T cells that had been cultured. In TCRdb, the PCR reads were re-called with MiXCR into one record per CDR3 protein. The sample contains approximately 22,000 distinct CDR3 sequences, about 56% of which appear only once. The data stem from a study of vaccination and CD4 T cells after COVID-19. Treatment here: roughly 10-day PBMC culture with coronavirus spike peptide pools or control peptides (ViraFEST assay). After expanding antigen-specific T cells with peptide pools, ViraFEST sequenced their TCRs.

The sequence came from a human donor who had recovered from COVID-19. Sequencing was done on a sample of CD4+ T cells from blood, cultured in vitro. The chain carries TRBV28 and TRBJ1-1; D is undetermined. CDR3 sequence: CASSLLRAEAFF. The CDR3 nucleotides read TGTGCCAGCAGTCTTCTAAGGGCTGAAGCTTTCTTT.